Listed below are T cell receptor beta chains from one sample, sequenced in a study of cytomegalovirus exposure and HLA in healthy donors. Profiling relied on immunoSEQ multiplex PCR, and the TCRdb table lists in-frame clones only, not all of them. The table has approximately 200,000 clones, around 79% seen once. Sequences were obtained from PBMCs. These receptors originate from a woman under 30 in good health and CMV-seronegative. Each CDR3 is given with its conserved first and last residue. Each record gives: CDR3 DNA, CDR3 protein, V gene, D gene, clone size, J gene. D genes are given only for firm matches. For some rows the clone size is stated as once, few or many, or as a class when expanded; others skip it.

TGTGCCAGCAGTAATAGGGGTTATTCCGGGGAGCTGTTTTTT,CASSNRGYSGELFF,TRBV27,NA,NA,TRBJ2-2
TGCGCCAGCACCCCCGGTAGCTTAGCGGGAGATCGGGATACGCAGTATTTT,CASTPGSLAGDRDTQYF,TRBV5-1,TRBD2,few,TRBJ2-3
TGTGCCAGTAGTATTTACAGGATGAACACTGAAGCTTTCTTT,CASSIYRMNTEAFF,TRBV19,NA,NA,TRBJ1-1
TGTGCCAGCAGTTTCCAGGGGATGGAACACAATGAGCAGTTCTTC,CASSFQGMEHNEQFF,TRBV27,NA,NA,TRBJ2-1
TGTGCCAGCAGTTTACCCGGGACAGGTGCCTACGAGCAGTACTTC,CASSLPGTGAYEQYF,TRBV28,TRBD1,NA,TRBJ2-7
TGCGCCAGCAGCTCCACTCCAGGGCCAAGGGAGTACTTC,CASSSTPGPREYF,TRBV5-1,NA,NA,TRBJ2-5
TGTGCCAGCAGTCCAGGACTAGCGGGGGATCCCGTGCACGAGCAGTACTTC,CASSPGLAGDPVHEQYF,TRBV27,TRBD2,NA,TRBJ2-7
TGTGCCAGCAGTCCCCTGGACGGGAGCTCCTACGAGCAGTACTTC,CASSPLDGSSYEQYF,TRBV27,NA,NA,TRBJ2-7
TGCGCCAGCAGTGATGAAGCGGGAGGGCTATATAGGACAGATACGCAGTATTTT,CASSDEAGGLYRTDTQYF,TRBV10-1,TRBD2,NA,TRBJ2-3
TGTGCCAGCTCGCCCGGGACAGAGACCTACGAGCAGTACTTC,CASSPGTETYEQYF,TRBV27,TRBD1,NA,TRBJ2-7
TGTGCCAGCAGCTTAGACTCGGGACACTACAATGAGCAGTTCTTC,CASSLDSGHYNEQFF,TRBV11-2,NA,NA,TRBJ2-1
TGTGCCAGCTCGAGGGGGCCTTCTAATGAAAAACTGTTTTTT,CASSRGPSNEKLFF,TRBV28,TRBD1,few,TRBJ1-4
TGTGCCACCCAAGGGAGGGGATTCACTGAAGCTTTCTTT,CATQGRGFTEAFF,TRBV15,NA,NA,TRBJ1-1
TGTGCCAGCAGTGAACGGGACAGTTATGGCTACACCTTC,CASSERDSYGYTF,TRBV6-1,TRBD1,NA,TRBJ1-2
TGTGCCAGCAGCTTAGAGCCCTTTCCAGATACGCAGTATTTT,CASSLEPFPDTQYF,TRBV13,NA,NA,TRBJ2-3
TGTGCCAGCAGTTCTCGGACTAGCGGGAAATACGAGCAGTACTTC,CASSSRTSGKYEQYF,TRBV6-5,TRBD2,NA,TRBJ2-7
TGTGCCAGCAGTATAGGGGGCGGGGTATACAATGAGCAGTTCTTC,CASSIGGGVYNEQFF,TRBV7-6,NA,NA,TRBJ2-1
TGTGCCAGCAGTTACTCCGACAGGAGGGGAAACACCATATATTTT,CASSYSDRRGNTIYF,TRBV6-6,NA,NA,TRBJ1-3
TGTGCCAGCAGCTTGGGTCGCGGGGGCAGGACTCAAGAGACCCAGTACTTC,CASSLGRGGRTQETQYF,TRBV5-6,NA,NA,TRBJ2-5
TGTGCCAGCAGCCAACCCCAGGGGCATAATACGCAGTATTTT,CASSQPQGHNTQYF,TRBV4-2,NA,NA,TRBJ2-3
TGTGCCAGCAGCCTTCCGGGACTAGCGTACGAGCAGTACTTC,CASSLPGLAYEQYF,TRBV7-8,TRBD2,NA,TRBJ2-7
TGTGCCAGCAGCCTCCGACAGGGGGCGGTAGCCGGGGAGCTGTTTTTT,CASSLRQGAVAGELFF,TRBV7-3,TRBD1,NA,TRBJ2-2
TGTGCCAGCCTCCCTCACCCCAGGGGAAATTCCTACGAGCAGTACTTC,CASLPHPRGNSYEQYF,TRBV6-6,NA,NA,TRBJ2-7
TGTGCCAGCAGTCAAACAGGGGGCGCCGGGGAGCAGTACTTC,CASSQTGGAGEQYF,TRBV6-1,TRBD1,NA,TRBJ2-7
TGTGCCAGCAGCGCCGGACTAGTCCCCCACGAGCAGTACTTC,CASSAGLVPHEQYF,TRBV9,TRBD2,NA,TRBJ2-7
TGTGCCTGGTTGGAGCATCTTTATAATTCACCCCTCCACTTT,CAWLEHLYNSPLHF,TRBV30,NA,NA,TRBJ1-6
TGTGCCAGCAGTCCCGCCCGGGACAGTAGCAATCAGCCCCAGCATTTT,CASSPARDSSNQPQHF,TRBV27,TRBD1,NA,TRBJ1-5
TGTGCCAGCAGTGGACAGGGGTGGAACACTGAAGCTTTCTTT,CASSGQGWNTEAFF,TRBV6-6,TRBD1,NA,TRBJ1-1
TGTGCCAGCATCCTAGGGGGACACTCAGGAAACACCATATATTTT,CASILGGHSGNTIYF,TRBV6-6,NA,NA,TRBJ1-3
TGTGCCAGCAGCTCGGGACAGGGGTTGAAGACCCAGTACTTC,CASSSGQGLKTQYF,TRBV5-8,TRBD1,once,TRBJ2-5
TGTGCCAGCAGTTCTGAGGATTGGGCTGGAAACACCATATATTTT,CASSSEDWAGNTIYF,TRBV28,NA,NA,TRBJ1-3
TGTGCCAGCAGCCCCGGGCAGTCCCTCAGGGGGACTGAAGCTTTCTTT,CASSPGQSLRGTEAFF,TRBV5-5,TRBD1,NA,TRBJ1-1
TGCGCCAGCAGCTTGGCCCGCGGAAACACCGGGGAGCTGTTTTTT,CASSLARGNTGELFF,TRBV5-1,NA,NA,TRBJ2-2
TGTGCCAGCAGCCCCAGCGGGAGCGCAACCTACGAGCAGTACTTC,CASSPSGSATYEQYF,TRBV9,TRBD2,NA,TRBJ2-7
TGTGCCAGCAGCTTATCGGGGGACGCCAATCAGCCCCAGCATTTT,CASSLSGDANQPQHF,TRBV7-9,NA,NA,TRBJ1-5
TGTGCCAGCAGCCGGACAGGGGCCACTGAAGCTTTCTTT,CASSRTGATEAFF,TRBV11-2,TRBD1,NA,TRBJ1-1
TGTGCCAGCAGTTTATCAGAGGGTAACTATGGCTACACCTTC,CASSLSEGNYGYTF,TRBV27,NA,once,TRBJ1-2
TGTGCCAGCAGCGTAGGGGGCGGACTAGCGGATACGCAGTATTTT,CASSVGGGLADTQYF,TRBV9,TRBD2,NA,TRBJ2-3
TGTGCCAGCAGCCCCCGGACTAGCGGTAGGGGGAGGCAGTTCTTC,CASSPRTSGRGRQFF,TRBV13,TRBD2,NA,TRBJ2-1
TGTGCCAGCAGTCTCCCTAACCAAGAGACCCAGTACTTC,CASSLPNQETQYF,TRBV28,NA,few,TRBJ2-5
TGTGCCAGCAGCTACGGGACTAGCGGGGGGGCTGTGGATGAGCAGTTCTTC,CASSYGTSGGAVDEQFF,TRBV9,TRBD2,NA,TRBJ2-1